The sequence of this T cell receptor (beta chain) was determined in a study of Ad26.COV2.S vaccination and SARS-CoV-2 variants. Treatment specified: approximately 18 received Ad26.COV2.S at low or high dose, single or two shots; roughly five received placebo; per-sample allocation not given. Sampling was done on day 63 after the first vaccine or placebo injection. Germline loops: CDR1 SGHDT, CDR2 YYEEEE. The CDR3 totals 14 residues. V was pared by 4 bases and J by 2 bases, with 12 bases between. A remark on this clone: Its antigen is unidentified.

This table comes from immunoSEQ multiplex PCR, and its TCRdb copy is limited to in-frame clones, with some not included. The sample has about 350,000 clones; over 75% are singletons. The study's findings and limits: It was reported that spike-specific CD8+ and CD4+ T cell responses were substantially broad after vaccination.

The starting material was peripheral blood, obtained in a trial of Ad26.COV2.S vaccine versus placebo. The sequence came from a person between 18 and 65 years old who received the Ad26.COV2.S COVID-19 vaccine or a placebo. The chain carries TRBV5-6 and TRBJ1-1, with D maybe TRBD1 (6 bases). For the CDR3, the DNA is TGTGCCAGCAGCATCGGACAGAAAAACACTGAAGCTTTCTTT. It specifies CASSIGQKNTEAFF.